The 18 T cell receptor beta chains reported below all come from one sample, sequenced in a study of T cell responses to AZD1222 COVID-19 vaccine. Assay used: immunoSEQ multiplex PCR; TCRdb lists only in-frame clones, some missing. The sample gives about 79,000 clones, 65% to 85% of which show up once; about 20% is in the top ten. The sequences come from peripheral blood, collected on day 0 of AZD1222 vaccination. Receptors originate from an adult in good health.

This rearrangement joins TRBV3-1 (or the pseudogene TRBV3-2) to TRBJ1-3; D is perhaps TRBD1 (6 bases). The V end lost 4 bases, the J end lost 4 bases, and 11 bases lay between the germline ends. This CDR3 region has 14 residues. Germline loops: CDR1 LGHDT, CDR2 YNNKEL (reference sequence). For the CDR3, the DNA is TGTGCCAGCAGCCGCGTGGGGGCAGGAAACACCATATATTTT. Protein product: CASSRVGAGNTIYF.

CDR3 region: CASIMGDEQYF. The CDR3 bases are TGTGCCAGCATTATGGGTGACGAGCAGTACTTC. The chain is built from TRBV6-5 and TRBJ2-7; D uncertain. In germline, CDR1 is MNHEY, CDR2 SVGAGI. Trimming stripped 7 bases from V and 5 bases from J, with 9 bases between. This CDR3 has 11 amino acids.

The chain links TRBV4-1 to TRBJ2-3; 7 positions agree with TRBD2. Looked up from germline, CDR1 is MGHRA and CDR2 is YSYEKL. V lost 4 bases and J lost 1; bases outside the gene matches: 8. The CDR3 loop spans 16 amino acids. CDR3 in amino acids: CASSPKARGGTDTQYF. CDR3 DNA: TGCGCCAGCAGCCCTAAAGCCCGGGGGGGCACAGATACGCAGTATTTT.

A word on this clone: Other DNA sequences from this sample encode an identical CDR3 as well. The chain has TRBV19 and TRBJ1-5, with TRBD1 identical over 8 bases. CDR3 length: 13 amino acids. V shed 7 bases and J 6 bases; nucleotides not matched to a gene: 5. CDR1 is LNHDA and CDR2 is SQIVND in the germline V gene (reference sequence). CDR3 sequence (DNA): TGTGCCAGTAACCGACAGGGGAGTCAGCCCCAGCATTTT. Its translation is CASNRQGSQPQHF.

The CDR3 sequence: CASTLTGANTEAFF. CDR3 nucleotides: TGTGCCAGTACGCTAACAGGAGCAAACACTGAAGCTTTCTTT. V usage is TRBV19 and J usage is TRBJ1-1, with D tentatively TRBD1 (5 bases). The germline gives CDR1 LNHDA, CDR2 SQIVND (reference sequence). This CDR3 is 14 amino acids long. Between the trimmed V and J ends, which lost 7 bases and 2 bases, there was a span of 14 bases.

The chain combines TRBV30 with TRBJ1-1; TRBD1 matches at 8 bases. Germline V gives CDR1 GTSNPN, CDR2 SVGIG (reference sequence). This CDR3 is 15 amino acids long. The ends lost 4 bases at V and 5 bases at J; junction bases unmatched: 12. The CDR3 sequence: CAWNRPGTGTTEAFF. The CDR3 DNA reads as TGTGCCTGGAATCGTCCCGGGACAGGAACGACTGAAGCTTTCTTT.

J is TRBJ1-2 and V is TRBV7-8, with D perhaps matching TRBD1 (5 bases). Trimming stripped 5 bases from V and 6 bases from J, with 13 bases between. CDR1 SGHVS and CDR2 FQNEAQ come from the germline V gene. The CDR3 spans 13 residues. CDR3 in DNA: TGTGCCAGCAGCCGGAGGGCAGGGAATGGCTACACCTTC. Amino acid sequence: CASSRRAGNGYTF.

This chain connects TRBV18 to TRBJ2-1; D is ambiguous. V was trimmed by 0 bases and J by 4 bases, leaving 13 bases between them. CDR1 is KGHSH and CDR2 is LQKENI in the germline V gene. CDR3 length: 16 residues. Written as DNA, the CDR3 is TGTGCCAGCTCACCACCGTCTTCGAACCGTTACAATGAGCAGTTCTTC. Encoded protein: CASSPPSSNRYNEQFF.

J is TRBJ1-2 and V is TRBV3-1 (or the pseudogene TRBV3-2); no clear D gene. The CDR3 is made up of 15 amino acids. Per germline, CDR1 LGHDT and CDR2 YNNKEL (reference sequence). Trimming took 1 base from V and 4 from J, leaving 13 bases between them. The chain's CDR3 is CASSQGHLYSYGYTF. CDR3 DNA sequence: TGTGCCAGCAGCCAAGGTCACCTCTACAGCTATGGCTACACCTTC.

The chain links TRBV12-5 to TRBJ1-2; D not certain. CDR3 length: 15 residues. Germline V gene data show CDR1 as LGHNT and CDR2 as FRNRAP. Between the trimmed V and J ends, which lost 1 base and 5 bases, there was a span of 14 bases. The CDR3 region is CASGLELGIGYGYTF. The CDR3, as DNA: TGTGCTAGTGGTTTGGAGCTGGGAATAGGGTATGGCTACACCTTC.

The rearrangement joins TRBV19 to TRBJ2-5, with D hard to call. Germline CDR1 is LNHDA and CDR2 is SQIVND (reference sequence). This CDR3 has 15 amino acids. V lost 0 bases, J lost 5 bases, and 13 bases lay in between. The CDR3 DNA sequence: TGTGCCAGTAGTATAGAAATAGGGCTGGCGGAGACCCAGTACTTC. Protein sequence: CASSIEIGLAETQYF.

The chain links TRBV6-5 to TRBJ1-1; possible D gene TRBD1, 5 bases. V was trimmed by 8 bases and J by 1 base, leaving 11 bases between them. The CDR3 is 13 residues long. The germline CDR1 and CDR2 sequences are MNHEY and SVGAGI. CDR3 amino acids: CASLEGENTEAFF. The DNA of the CDR3 is TGTGCCAGCCTCGAAGGGGAGAACACTGAAGCTTTCTTT.

V is TRBV14 and J is TRBJ1-2; 7 bases fit TRBD1. The CDR3 length is 15 residues. With V trimmed by 4 bases and J by 7 bases, 12 bases remained unmatched. Germline V gene sequence: CDR1 SGHDN, CDR2 FVKESK. This CDR3 is CASSRETGWLSGYTF. CDR3 DNA sequence: TGTGCCAGCAGCCGAGAGACAGGGTGGTTGTCTGGCTACACCTTC.

The J gene is TRBJ1-1, the V gene TRBV6-5; no firm D call. This CDR3 spans 14 amino acids. Trimming shortened V by 6 bases and J by 2 bases, and 13 bases separated the two germline ends. Germline V CDR1 and CDR2: MNHEY, SVGAGI. CDR3 amino acids: CASSPSRSNTEAFF. The CDR3 bases are TGTGCCAGCAGCCCCTCCCGGTCCAACACTGAAGCTTTCTTT.

The chain joins TRBV12-3 or TRBV12-4 to TRBJ2-1; 9 nucleotides line up with TRBD2. The V segment lost 3 bases and the J segment 9 bases; nucleotides outside the gene matches: 0. The CDR3 loop spans 12 amino acids. The CDR3: CASSFSGSEQFF. The CDR3, as DNA: TGTGCCAGCAGTTTTAGCGGGAGTGAGCAGTTCTTC.

This chain connects TRBV2 to TRBJ2-4, with TRBD1 as a possible D gene (6 bases). CDR3 length: 13 residues. Germline-derived CDR1 and CDR2 are SNHLY and FYNNEI. Trimming removed 8 bases at V and 0 bases at J, with 8 bases between. Here the CDR3 reads CASGGLAKNIQYF. CDR3 DNA: TGTGCCAGCGGGGGCCTAGCCAAAAACATTCAGTACTTC.

A few counts support this clone. J is TRBJ1-4 and V is TRBV3-1 (or the pseudogene TRBV3-2); D perhaps matches TRBD1 (6 bases). The CDR3 loop spans 15 amino acids. Looked up from germline, CDR1 is LGHDT and CDR2 is YNNKEL (reference sequence). Trimming stripped 4 bases from V and 3 bases from J, with 12 bases between. The CDR3 sequence: CASSLRGAANEKLFF. DNA of the CDR3: TGTGCCAGCAGCCTACGGGGGGCGGCTAATGAAAAACTGTTTTTT.

The chain recombines TRBV18 with TRBJ1-1; a possible D gene is TRBD1 (6 bases). Per germline, CDR1 KGHSH and CDR2 LQKENI. This CDR3 has 13 residues. Trimming removed 5 bases from V and 1 base from J, with 8 bases in between. The CDR3 sequence: CASSMGQNTEAFF. CDR3 sequence (DNA): TGTGCCAGCTCAATGGGACAGAACACTGAAGCTTTCTTT.